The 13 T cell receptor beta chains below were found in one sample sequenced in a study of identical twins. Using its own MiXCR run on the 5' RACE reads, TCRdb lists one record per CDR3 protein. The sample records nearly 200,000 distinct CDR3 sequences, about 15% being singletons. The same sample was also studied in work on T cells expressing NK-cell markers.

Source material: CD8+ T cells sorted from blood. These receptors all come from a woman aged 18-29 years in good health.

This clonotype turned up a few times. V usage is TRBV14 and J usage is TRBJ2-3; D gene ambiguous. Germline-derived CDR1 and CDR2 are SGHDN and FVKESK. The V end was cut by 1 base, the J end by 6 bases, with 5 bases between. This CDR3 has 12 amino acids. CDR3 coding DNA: TGTGCCAGCAGCCAAGTGGGGGATACGCAGTATTTT. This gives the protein CASSQVGDTQYF.

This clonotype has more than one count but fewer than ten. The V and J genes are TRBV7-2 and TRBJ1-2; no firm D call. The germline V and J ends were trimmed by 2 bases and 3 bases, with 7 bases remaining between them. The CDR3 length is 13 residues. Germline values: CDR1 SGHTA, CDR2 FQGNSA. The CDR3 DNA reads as TGTGCCAGCAGCTTAAGTTCTGACTATGGCTACACCTTC. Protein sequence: CASSLSSDYGYTF.

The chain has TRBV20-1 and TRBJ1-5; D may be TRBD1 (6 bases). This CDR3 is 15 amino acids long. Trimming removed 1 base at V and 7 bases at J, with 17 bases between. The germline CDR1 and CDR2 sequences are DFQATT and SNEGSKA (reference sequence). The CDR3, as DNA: TGCAGTGCTAGAGCCTCTACAGGGCGAGGGCAGCCCCAGCATTTT. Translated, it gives CSARASTGRGQPQHF.

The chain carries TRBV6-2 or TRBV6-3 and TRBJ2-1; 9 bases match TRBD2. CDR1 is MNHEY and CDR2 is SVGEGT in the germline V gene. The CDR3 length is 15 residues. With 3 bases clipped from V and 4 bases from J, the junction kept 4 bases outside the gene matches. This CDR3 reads CASSYYLAGYNEQFF. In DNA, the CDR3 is TGTGCCAGCAGTTATTATCTAGCGGGGTACAATGAGCAGTTCTTC.

CDR3 protein: CASSPTPLRSYNEQFF. The CDR3 coding sequence is TGTGCCAGCAGCCCGACTCCCCTTCGCTCCTACAATGAGCAGTTCTTC. The chain links TRBV7-2 to TRBJ2-1; D unclear. The CDR3 runs to 16 residues. Germline CDR1 and CDR2: SGHTA and FQGNSA. The V gene lost 5 bases and the J gene lost 0 bases, with 14 bases spanning the gap.

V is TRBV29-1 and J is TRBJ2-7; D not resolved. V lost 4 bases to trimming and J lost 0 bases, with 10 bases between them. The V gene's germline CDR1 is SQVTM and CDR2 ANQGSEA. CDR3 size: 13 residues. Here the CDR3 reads CSVVTTHSYEQYF. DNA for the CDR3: TGCAGCGTTGTAACGACACACTCCTACGAGCAGTACTTC.

The CDR3 bases are TGCGCCAGCGGGAGGGGAGGCACTGAAGCTTTCTTT. It specifies CASGRGGTEAFF. The V and J genes are TRBV10-2 and TRBJ1-1; a possible D gene is TRBD1 (5 bases). The CDR3 sequence is 12 residues long. The V and J ends lost 8 bases and 4 bases respectively, with 11 bases between them. The germline V gene has CDR1 WSHSY and CDR2 SAAADI.

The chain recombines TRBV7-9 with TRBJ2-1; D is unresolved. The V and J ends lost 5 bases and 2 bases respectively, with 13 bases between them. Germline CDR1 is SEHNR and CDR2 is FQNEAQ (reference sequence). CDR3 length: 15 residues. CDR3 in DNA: TGTGCCAGCAGCCCGTTGGAACGAGCCTACAATGAGCAGTTCTTC. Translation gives CASSPLERAYNEQFF.

CDR3 coding DNA: TGCAGCGTTGAGAACCAGGGGATGCCCCAGTTCTTC. Encoded protein: CSVENQGMPQFF. J is TRBJ2-1 and V is TRBV29-1; possible D gene TRBD1, 6 bases. Germline lookup yields CDR1 SQVTM and CDR2 ANQGSEA. The length of the CDR3 is 12 residues. Trimming removed 3 bases at V and 13 bases at J, with 16 bases between.

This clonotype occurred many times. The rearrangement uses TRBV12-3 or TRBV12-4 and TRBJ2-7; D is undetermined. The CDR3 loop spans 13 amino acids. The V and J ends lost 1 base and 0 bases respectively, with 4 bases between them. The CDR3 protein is CASSLGGSYEQYF. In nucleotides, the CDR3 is TGTGCCAGCAGTTTAGGGGGCTCCTACGAGCAGTACTTC.

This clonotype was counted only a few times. DNA for the CDR3: TGTGCCAGCAGTATGACTAGCGGGGGCTACAATGAGCAGTTCTTC. Amino acids: CASSMTSGGYNEQFF. The J gene is TRBJ2-1, the V gene TRBV6-1, with TRBD2 matching 12 bases. The CDR3 contains 15 residues. CDR1 is MNHNS, CDR2 SASEGT, per germline. With V trimmed by 5 bases and J by 3 bases, 2 bases remained unmatched.

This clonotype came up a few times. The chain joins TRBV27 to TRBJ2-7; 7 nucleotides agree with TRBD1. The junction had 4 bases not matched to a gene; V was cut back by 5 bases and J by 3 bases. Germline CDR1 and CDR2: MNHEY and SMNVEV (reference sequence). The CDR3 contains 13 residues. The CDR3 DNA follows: TGTGCCAGCAGTGGGGGACAGCTCTACGAGCAGTACTTC. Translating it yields CASSGGQLYEQYF.

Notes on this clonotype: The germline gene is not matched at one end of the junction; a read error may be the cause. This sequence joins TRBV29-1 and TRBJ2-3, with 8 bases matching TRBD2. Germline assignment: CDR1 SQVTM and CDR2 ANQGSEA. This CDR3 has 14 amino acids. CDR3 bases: TGCAGCGTCGTATTCCGGGAGGGAGCAGATACGCGGTATTTT. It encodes CSVVFREGADTRYF.